This T cell receptor (beta chain) is from a study of blood T cell repertoires in COVID-19. Assay: immunoSEQ multiplex PCR; the TCRdb copy retains only in-frame clones and omits some. Of more than 200,000 clones listed, 80% to 85% are singletons. CDR3 length: 16 residues. The V gene's germline CDR1 is SGHTS and CDR2 YDEGEE. The V gene lost 2 bases and the J gene lost 7 bases, with 18 bases spanning the gap. The sequencing input was peripheral blood. This clonotype was sampled from a man over 45 with active or convalescent COVID-19. This sequence joins TRBV5-8 and TRBJ1-4; weak D call: TRBD1 (5 bases). The CDR3 DNA is TGTGCCAGCAGCTTCCGACCCGACAGCTTGCGTGAAAAACTGTTTTTT. It translates to CASSFRPDSLREKLFF.